This T cell receptor (beta chain) was recorded in a study of beta chain features in type 1 diabetes. Concerning this clone itself: The antigen is unknown.

Points from the study as a whole: The study notes PCR might favor shorter templates equally in patients and controls. The naive, central memory and Treg TCRB repertoires of patients appeared to be more similar to one another than those of healthy donors. Type 1 diabetes patients showed fewer insertions and more deletions at VDJ junctions.

Germline CDR1 is SGHRS and CDR2 is YFSETQ. The J segment lost 4 bases and the V segment lost 7 bases, leaving 10 bases of the junction unmatched. This CDR3 is 15 amino acids long. Isolated RNA was reverse transcribed in full, so expressed TCRB transcripts were sequenced. The data were produced by immunoSEQ multiplex PCR, yet TCRdb's version contains in-frame clones alone and is incomplete. Of 130,000 to 150,000 clones listed, 7% to 10% are singletons. Sequencing was performed on central memory CD4+ T cells from blood. The chain is built from TRBV5-1 and TRBJ2-5; 10 bases map to TRBD1. This clonotype was obtained from a man aged 18-30 years in good health. The CDR3 nucleotides are TGCGCCAGCGGACAGACAGGGGGCAATGGAGAGACCCAGTACTTC. It is translated as CASGQTGGNGETQYF.